These 16 T cell receptor beta chains came from one sample sequenced in a study of cytomegalovirus exposure and HLA in healthy donors. 60 Vbeta and 13 Jbeta primers were used in PCR. The method was immunoSEQ multiplex PCR; TCRdb's version includes in-frame clones alone and lacks a portion of them. In the table there are roughly 180,000 clones, around a tenth of which are singletons. Specimen: PBMCs. These receptors were collected from a young woman in good health and CMV-seropositive.

In its sample, this clone was seen a few times. The V call is TRBV5-1, the J call TRBJ2-7; perhaps TRBD1 as D (6 bases). The ends were cut back, 1 base at V and 2 bases at J, with 16 bases in the middle. There are 16 residues in the CDR3. CDR1 SGHRS and CDR2 YFSETQ come from the germline V gene. The CDR3 DNA reads as TGCGCCAGCAGCTTGATGGCTGGCAAGGGGGCCTACGAGCAGTACTTC. Amino acid sequence: CASSLMAGKGAYEQYF.

The chain employs TRBV18 and TRBJ2-1; 8 nucleotides line up with TRBD2. This CDR3 has 16 amino acids. V dropped 3 bases and J dropped 6; count of bases not matched to a gene: 10. From germline, CDR1 is KGHSH and CDR2 LQKENI. CDR3 sequence reads: CASSPWGSGASNEQFF. The CDR3 coding sequence is TGTGCCAGCTCACCCTGGGGTAGCGGGGCATCCAATGAGCAGTTCTTC.

The chain is built from TRBV7-6 and TRBJ2-2, with D perhaps TRBD1 (6 bases). Germline V gene lookup returns CDR1 SGHVS and CDR2 FNYEAQ. With 2 bases removed from V and 5 bases from J, the gap between germline ends came to 12 bases. The CDR3 length is 15 residues. The chain's CDR3 is CASSLRIGGTGELFF. In nucleotides, the CDR3 is TGTGCCAGCAGCTTAAGGATAGGGGGTACCGGGGAGCTGTTTTTT. Looking up the rest from reference TRBV7-6 and TRBJ2-2 gives the full variable domain: GAGVSQSPRYKVTKRGQDVALRCDPISGHVSLYWYRQALGQGPEFLTYFNYEAQQDKSGLPNDRFSAERPEGSISTLTIQRTEQRDSAMYRCASSLRIGGTGELFFGEGSRLTVL.

The chain couples TRBV19 to TRBJ2-1; D remains unclear. V lost 5 bases, J lost 3 bases, and 8 bases lay in between. CDR1 is LNHDA, CDR2 SQIVND, per germline (reference sequence). The CDR3 covers 13 residues. The CDR3 spells CASSAGFYNEQFF. CDR3 nucleotide sequence: TGTGCCAGTAGTGCCGGGTTCTACAATGAGCAGTTCTTC.

The chain uses TRBV29-1 and TRBJ1-3; no firm D call. Germline V gives CDR1 SQVTM, CDR2 ANQGSEA. This CDR3 contains 15 residues. The V end was cut by 1 base, the J end by 4 bases, with 14 bases between. In nucleotides, the CDR3 is TGCAGCGTTGAAGTTATGGGCAGTTACGGAAACACCATATATTTT. Residues: CSVEVMGSYGNTIYF. The full variable domain, in which reference TRBV29-1 and TRBJ1-3 provide the parts outside the CDR3, is SAVISQKPSRDICQRGTSLTIQCQVDSQVTMMFWYRQQPGQSLTLIATANQGSEATYESGFVIDKFPISRPNLTFSTLTVSNMSPEDSSIYLCSVEVMGSYGNTIYFGEGSWLTVV.

This clone was seen a handful of times. The chain employs TRBV5-6 and TRBJ1-1; 7 positions match TRBD1. The germline V gene encodes CDR1 SGHDT and CDR2 YYEEEE. The CDR3 length is 13 residues. The J segment lost 7 bases and the V segment lost 4 bases, leaving 7 bases of the junction unmatched. The CDR3 nucleotides read TGTGCCAGCAGCGTGGGGACAGAGATTGAAGCTTTCTTT. Its translation: CASSVGTEIEAFF.

This sequence joins TRBV18 and TRBJ2-1; 16 nucleotides match TRBD2. Germline values: CDR1 KGHSH, CDR2 LQKENI. V lost 6 bases, J lost 7 bases, and 6 bases stayed unmatched. This CDR3 comprises 16 residues. CDR3 sequence reads: CASSLGTSGRVNEQFF. The CDR3, as DNA: TGTGCCAGCTCCCTCGGGACTAGCGGGAGGGTGAATGAGCAGTTCTTC.

V gene TRBV19 combines with J gene TRBJ2-3, with 7 bases matching TRBD2. The CDR3 has 16 residues. V trimming: 5 bases; J trimming: 2 bases; junction bases outside the gene matches: 10. The germline V gene has CDR1 LNHDA and CDR2 SQIVND (reference sequence). The CDR3 DNA sequence: TGTGCCAGTAGTGGCGCGGGAGCCGCTCACACAGATACGCAGTATTTT. Translated, it gives CASSGAGAAHTDTQYF.

The chain links TRBV7-8 to TRBJ2-7, with 9 nucleotides matching TRBD1. V shed 2 bases, J shed 3 bases, and the junction held 11 bases outside the gene matches. The CDR3 sequence is 17 residues long. Germline V gene sequence: CDR1 SGHVS, CDR2 FQNEAQ. CDR3 in DNA: TGTGCCAGCAGCTTACCCACAGGGGGCGGACTTAGCTACGAGCAGTACTTC. It codes for CASSLPTGGGLSYEQYF.

This clone came up many times. This sequence joins TRBV5-5 and TRBJ2-7; D is unclear. CDR1 and CDR2 from the germline V gene are SGHKS and YYEKEE (reference sequence). The V gene lost 0 bases and the J gene lost 4 bases, with 11 bases spanning the gap. The CDR3 runs 14 residues. The CDR3 sequence is CASSLVSSWYEQYF. The CDR3 DNA sequence: TGTGCCAGCAGCTTGGTTAGTAGTTGGTACGAGCAGTACTTC. The full variable domain, with the rest looked up from reference TRBV5-5 and TRBJ2-7, is DAGVTQSPTHLIKTRGQQVTLRCSPISGHKSVSWYQQVLGQGPQFIFQYYEKEERGRGNFPDRFSARQFPNYSSELNVNALLLGDSALYLCASSLVSSWYEQYFGPGTRLTVT.

This chain uses TRBV2 with TRBJ2-7; tentatively, D is TRBD1 (6 bases). CDR1 and CDR2 (germline): SNHLY, FYNNEI. V lost 1 base to trimming and J lost 6 bases, with 19 bases between them. This CDR3 has 16 residues. For the CDR3, the DNA is TGTGCCAGCAGTGAAGTTTGGACCCAGGGGTCTTCCGAGCAGTACTTC. The encoded protein is CASSEVWTQGSSEQYF.

This clone was detected only a few times. The rearrangement uses TRBV7-2 and TRBJ1-4; D unresolved. The CDR3 loop spans 13 amino acids. The V gene's germline CDR1 is SGHTA and CDR2 FQGNSA. The germline V and J ends were trimmed by 5 bases and 10 bases, with 14 bases remaining between them. The CDR3 DNA reads TGTGCCAGCAGCCAGGCAGTGTACGGAAAACTGTTTTTT. It codes for CASSQAVYGKLFF.

The gene calls are TRBV27 and TRBJ1-2; possibly TRBD1 for D (6 bases). Germline loops: CDR1 MNHEY, CDR2 SMNVEV (reference sequence). Trimming stripped 7 bases from V and 8 bases from J, with 17 bases between. The CDR3 runs 13 residues. CDR3 sequence: CASTKLRGQGYTF. The CDR3 region has the DNA TGTGCCAGCACAAAGCTCCGGGGACAAGGCTACACCTTC.

This clone was counted between two and nine times. The gene calls are TRBV29-1 and TRBJ2-1, with D possibly matching TRBD2 (5 bases). Trimming left V 6 bases short and J 5 bases short, with 20 bases between. Germline V lookup: CDR1 SQVTM, CDR2 ANQGSEA. There are 15 residues in the CDR3. For the CDR3, the DNA is TGCAGCGTGAGTTCCCCGGAGAGGCGGGACAATGAGCAGTTCTTC. The encoded protein is CSVSSPERRDNEQFF.

The chain carries TRBV11-3 and TRBJ2-7; 7 nucleotides match TRBD1. CDR1 SGHNT and CDR2 YENEEA come from the germline V gene. V trimming: 6 bases; J trimming: 1 base; junction bases outside the gene matches: 9. The length of the CDR3 is 15 residues. For the CDR3, the DNA is TGTGCCAGCAGTCCCGACAGGGCTAGATCCTACGAGCAGTACTTC. Amino acids: CASSPDRARSYEQYF.

The chain recombines TRBV5-1 with TRBJ2-3; 13 nucleotides align to TRBD2. CDR1 SGHRS and CDR2 YFSETQ come from the germline V gene. The CDR3 contains 16 residues. The junction had 4 bases not matched to a gene; V was cut back by 4 bases and J by 2 bases. The CDR3 spells CASSGGLAGVTDTQYF. In DNA form, the CDR3 reads TGCGCCAGCAGCGGCGGACTAGCGGGGGTCACAGATACGCAGTATTTT.